This TCR beta chain was identified in a study of shared clonotypes between healthy human individuals. This CDR3 comprises 12 residues. The V and J ends lost 6 bases and 4 bases respectively, with 10 bases between them. Germline CDR1 reads KGHSH; CDR2 reads LQKENI. Profiled with immunoSEQ multiplex PCR; TCRdb holds only in-frame clones, not every one. The repertoire holds roughly 2.5 million clones, with 90% to 95% as singletons. Sequencing was done on a sample of naive CD4+ T cells sorted from blood. Regarding subset: CD45RA+ positively selected. This chain connects TRBV18 to TRBJ2-7; TRBD2 is a possible D gene (6 bases). The sequence derives from a man aged 18-30 years in good health. CDR3 sequence: CASSRDVYEQYF. CDR3 sequence (DNA): TGTGCCAGCTCGCGGGACGTTTACGAGCAGTACTTC. Using reference TRBV18 and TRBJ2-7 for the parts outside the CDR3, the full variable domain is NAGVMQNPRHLVRRRGQEARLRCSPMKGHSHVYWYRQLPEEGLKFMVYLQKENIIDESGMPKERFSAEFPKEGPSILRIQQVVRGDSAAYFCASSRDVYEQYFGPGTRLTVT.